Presented here are 8 T cell receptor beta chains from one specimen sequenced in a study of blood T cell repertoires in COVID-19. Method: immunoSEQ multiplex PCR; TCRdb's copy keeps in-frame clones and lacks some. The data hold fewer than 95,000 clones, with approximately 89% observed a single time. Sequenced sample: peripheral blood. These receptors originate from a man aged 55 to 70 with acute or convalescent COVID-19.

This clone was recorded a few times. The V gene is TRBV27, the J gene TRBJ1-2; 9 bases agree with TRBD1. The CDR3 consists of 13 residues. CDR1 and CDR2 (germline): MNHEY, SMNVEV (reference sequence). V dropped 3 bases and J dropped 7; count of bases not matched to a gene: 3. The CDR3 sequence is CASSLGQGSGYTF. The CDR3 coding sequence is TGTGCCAGCAGTTTGGGACAGGGTTCTGGCTACACCTTC.

This chain connects TRBV5-1 to TRBJ2-1, with a tentative D call TRBD2 (5 bases). Germline loops: CDR1 SGHRS, CDR2 YFSETQ. The CDR3 runs to 13 residues. Trimming removed 0 bases at V and 7 bases at J, with 8 bases between. The CDR3 coding sequence is TGCGCCAGCAGCTTGGGTTCGGGGAATGAGCAGTTCTTC. Its translation: CASSLGSGNEQFF. The full variable domain, in which reference TRBV5-1 and TRBJ2-1 provide the parts outside the CDR3, is KAGVTQTPRYLIKTRGQQVTLSCSPISGHRSVSWYQQTPGQGLQFLFEYFSETQRNKGNFPGRFSGRQFSNSRSEMNVSTLELGDSALYLCASSLGSGNEQFFGPGTRLTVL.

This chain uses TRBV7-3 with TRBJ2-1; 10 bases match TRBD2. The CDR3 totals 15 residues. V was pared by 3 bases and J by 6 bases, with 5 bases of the junction left unmatched. Germline V CDR1 and CDR2: SGHTA, FQGTGA. As DNA, the CDR3 is TGTGCCAGCAGCTTGGGGACTAGCGACCTCAATGAGCAGTTCTTC. Protein sequence: CASSLGTSDLNEQFF.

The chain's CDR3 is CASSSLQGRDQPQHF. For the CDR3, the DNA is TGTGCCAGCAGTTCTCTACAGGGGAGAGATCAGCCCCAGCATTTT. This chain joins TRBV6-5 and TRBJ1-5; 7 bases fit TRBD1. V trimming: 4 bases; J trimming: 5 bases; junction bases outside the gene matches: 8. CDR1 and CDR2 from the germline V gene are MNHEY and SVGAGI. The CDR3 loop spans 15 amino acids.

The genes are TRBV18 and TRBJ2-5; a possible D gene is TRBD1 (6 bases). Trimming pared 5 bases from V and 1 base from J, leaving 11 bases between. Germline CDR1 KGHSH, CDR2 LQKENI. The CDR3 length is 14 residues. The CDR3 coding sequence is TGTGCCAGCTCAAATACAGGGTTCCAAGAGACCCAGTACTTC. Amino acids: CASSNTGFQETQYF. Together with reference TRBV18 and TRBJ2-5, the CDR3 gives the full variable domain: NAGVMQNPRHLVRRRGQEARLRCSPMKGHSHVYWYRQLPEEGLKFMVYLQKENIIDESGMPKERFSAEFPKEGPSILRIQQVVRGDSAAYFCASSNTGFQETQYFGPGTRLLVL.

This clone has just one count. The chain combines TRBV5-1 with TRBJ2-5; 7 bases match TRBD2. The V segment lost 3 bases and the J segment 3 bases; nucleotides outside the gene matches: 8. Germline CDR1 reads SGHRS; CDR2 reads YFSETQ. The CDR3 length is 15 residues. The CDR3 sequence: CASSSVPGREETQYF. The CDR3 nucleotides read TGCGCCAGCAGCTCCGTTCCGGGGAGGGAAGAGACCCAGTACTTC.

The chain joins TRBV19 to TRBJ2-1; possible D gene TRBD1, 6 bases. The length of the CDR3 is 16 residues. Trimming removed 5 bases at V and 0 bases at J, with 14 bases between. Germline V gene data show CDR1 as LNHDA and CDR2 as SQIVND (reference sequence). In DNA form, the CDR3 reads TGTGCCAGTAGTGCTCGGACAGCAAGCTCCTACAATGAGCAGTTCTTC. Translated: CASSARTASSYNEQFF. The complete variable domain, with remaining parts taken from reference TRBV19 and TRBJ2-1, reads DGGITQSPKYLFRKEGQNVTLSCEQNLNHDAMYWYRQDPGQGLRLIYYSQIVNDFQKGDIAEGYSVSREKKESFPLTVTSAQKNPTAFYLCASSARTASSYNEQFFGPGTRLTVL.

The chain couples TRBV7-6 to TRBJ2-2, with D tentatively TRBD2 (6 bases). Trimming removed 7 bases from V and 4 bases from J, with 22 bases in between. This CDR3 has 17 amino acids. Per the germline V gene, CDR1 is SGHVS and CDR2 is FNYEAQ. This CDR3 reads CASTPGLGGVGTGELFF. CDR3 DNA sequence: TGTGCCAGCACCCCCGGGCTTGGAGGGGTGGGCACCGGGGAGCTGTTTTTT.